Listed here are 32 T cell receptor beta chains from one sample, sequenced in a study of blood T cell repertoires in COVID-19 (dated by TCRdb to 2018 to 2021). The library was generated by the immunoSEQ multiplex PCR assay. TCRdb took this table from immuneACCESS and kept in-frame rearrangements with V and J called. Such tables lack part of the clones; where checked against another copy, unresolved V genes explain under half of the gap, and the rest is unexplained. This sample is represented by some 80,000 clones; around 85% of them were singletons. Together, the top ten hold over 4% of the sample. The source material was peripheral blood. The receptor source for this set is a woman at least 80 years old with active or convalescent COVID-19.

The V gene is TRBV27, the J gene TRBJ2-3; a possible D gene is TRBD2 (5 bases). V shed 7 bases and J shed 1 base, with 15 bases lying between them. The CDR3 loop spans 15 amino acids. CDR1 is MNHEY, CDR2 SMNVEV, per germline (reference sequence). The CDR3 is CASMRASARTDTQYF. The CDR3 nucleotides read TGTGCCAGCATGCGGGCGTCGGCTCGCACAGATACGCAGTATTTT.

This chain links TRBV3-1 (or the pseudogene TRBV3-2) with TRBJ1-4; D uncertain. This CDR3 is built from 14 residues. V was cut by 2 bases and J by 2 bases, with 6 bases left in between. Germline CDR1 and CDR2: LGHDT and YNNKEL (reference sequence). The DNA for the CDR3 is TGTGCCAGCAGCCAACGGGGTACTAATGAAAAACTGTTTTTT. Protein sequence: CASSQRGTNEKLFF.

V and J are TRBV5-1 and TRBJ1-1; 9 nucleotides match TRBD1. Unmatched junction bases numbered 6, after V lost 5 bases and J lost 1 base. This CDR3 region has 15 residues. Germline-derived CDR1 and CDR2 are SGHRS and YFSETQ. The CDR3 sequence is CASSLRTGANTEAFF. Here the CDR3 DNA reads TGCGCCAGCAGTCTCCGGACAGGGGCGAACACTGAAGCTTTCTTT.

The chain couples TRBV3-1 (or the pseudogene TRBV3-2) to TRBJ2-3; the D gene is possibly TRBD2 (5 bases). This CDR3 comprises 14 residues. Trimming left V 0 bases short and J 3 bases short, with 7 bases between. The germline V gene encodes CDR1 LGHDT and CDR2 YNNKEL (reference sequence). This chain's CDR3 is CASSQDWETDTQYF. In DNA, the CDR3 is TGTGCCAGCAGCCAAGATTGGGAGACAGATACGCAGTATTTT.

This sequence joins TRBV6-2 or TRBV6-3 and TRBJ2-3, with a tentative D call TRBD1 (6 bases). Germline V lookup: CDR1 MNHEY, CDR2 SVGEGT. V lost 2 bases and J 1 base, leaving 13 bases between the germline ends. The CDR3 is made up of 16 amino acids. Written as DNA, the CDR3 is TGTGCCAGCAGTTACGGGACACTTGGAGGCACAGATACGCAGTATTTT. Translated: CASSYGTLGGTDTQYF.

The J gene is TRBJ1-2, the V gene TRBV19, with 8 bases matching TRBD1. Trimming cost V 6 bases and J 6 bases; bases outside gene matches: 6. The CDR3 length is 13 residues. Per germline, CDR1 LNHDA and CDR2 SQIVND (reference sequence). CDR3 DNA: TGTGCCAGTAGCGGCAGGGGGCTAGATGGCTACACCTTC. It is translated as CASSGRGLDGYTF. The complete variable domain, with remaining parts taken from reference TRBV19 and TRBJ1-2, reads DGGITQSPKYLFRKEGQNVTLSCEQNLNHDAMYWYRQDPGQGLRLIYYSQIVNDFQKGDIAEGYSVSREKKESFPLTVTSAQKNPTAFYLCASSGRGLDGYTFGSGTRLTVV.

The J gene is TRBJ2-7, the V gene TRBV28; D remains ambiguous. This CDR3 spans 12 amino acids. CDR1 MDHEN and CDR2 SYDVKM come from the germline V gene. Trimming removed 5 bases from V and 5 bases from J, with 10 bases in between. The CDR3 coding sequence is TGTGCCAGCAGTCCCCTCTCAGACGAGCAGTACTTC. Translated, it gives CASSPLSDEQYF.

This clone has just one count. This chain joins TRBV4-3 and TRBJ2-1; 10 positions agree with TRBD2. V was clipped by 4 bases and J by 0 bases; unmatched bases: 12. CDR3 length: 19 amino acids. From germline, CDR1 is LGHNA and CDR2 YSLEER. CDR3: CASSPRSGGAIASYNEQFF. The CDR3 DNA reads as TGCGCCAGCAGCCCTAGGAGCGGGGGGGCCATAGCCTCCTACAATGAGCAGTTCTTC.

The chain is built from TRBV3-1 (or the pseudogene TRBV3-2) and TRBJ1-4; D is unclear. The V end was cut by 2 bases, the J end by 0 bases, with 7 bases between. There are 15 residues in the CDR3. Germline CDR1 LGHDT, CDR2 YNNKEL (reference sequence). CDR3 bases: TGTGCCAGCAGCCAACGCGTTGCAACTAATGAAAAACTGTTTTTT. As protein: CASSQRVATNEKLFF.

The V and J genes are TRBV18 and TRBJ2-7; 8 bases fit TRBD1. The CDR3 totals 14 residues. V gave up 3 bases and J gave up 6 bases; unmatched junction bases: 7. The germline CDR1 and CDR2 sequences are KGHSH and LQKENI. CDR3 region: CASSPPDDRGEQYF. The CDR3 DNA reads TGTGCCAGCTCACCCCCAGACGACAGGGGCGAGCAGTACTTC.

The rearrangement links TRBV5-1 to TRBJ2-2, with TRBD1 as a possible D gene (5 bases). The germline CDR1 and CDR2 sequences are SGHRS and YFSETQ. This CDR3 comprises 16 residues. V lost 5 bases and J lost 10, with 24 bases in between. The CDR3 bases are TGCGCCAGCAGTTGGGGCCTCCAGCCGGCCGCGGCGGAGCTGTTTTTT. This codes for CASSWGLQPAAAELFF.

The chain uses TRBV27 and TRBJ2-1; maybe TRBD2 (6 bases). V shed 5 bases and J shed 4 bases, with 9 bases lying between them. The CDR3 totals 13 residues. Germline V lookup: CDR1 MNHEY, CDR2 SMNVEV (reference sequence). The CDR3 is CASSRGTYNEQFF. CDR3 DNA sequence: TGTGCCAGCAGTCGCGGGACTTACAATGAGCAGTTCTTC.

This chain links TRBV10-3 with TRBJ2-7; no reliable D call. Germline V gives CDR1 ENHRY, CDR2 SYGVKD. V gave up 7 bases and J gave up 0 bases, with 4 bases separating them. The CDR3 is 11 residues long. CDR3 DNA sequence: TGTGCCATCATGGCCTCCTACGAGCAGTACTTC. Amino acids: CAIMASYEQYF.

J is TRBJ2-1 and V is TRBV4-3; 15 nucleotides agree with TRBD2. V trimming: 3 bases; J trimming: 10 bases; junction bases outside the gene matches: 7. The CDR3 runs 16 residues. The germline V gene has CDR1 LGHNA and CDR2 YSLEER. DNA for the CDR3: TGCGCCAGCAGCCATATATGGACTAGCGGGGGGGAAGAGCAGTTCTTC. Translated: CASSHIWTSGGEEQFF.

The rearrangement uses TRBV7-2 and TRBJ2-3; 9 bases are shared with TRBD1. Germline CDR1 and CDR2: SGHTA and FQGNSA. The V and J ends lost 6 bases and 2 bases, in that order; junction bases with no gene match: 15. This CDR3 contains 18 residues. The CDR3: CASRTDRGGIQPTDTQYF. The DNA of the CDR3 is TGTGCCAGCAGAACGGACAGGGGTGGGATACAGCCCACAGATACGCAGTATTTT.

The chain employs TRBV6-5 and TRBJ2-1, with 10 bases lining up with TRBD1. Germline trimming cut 6 bases from V and 7 bases from J; bases unmatched to any gene: 6. Germline V gives CDR1 MNHEY, CDR2 SVGAGI. The CDR3 loop spans 14 amino acids. DNA for the CDR3: TGTGCCAGCAGCCGGGACAGGGGACGGAATGAGCAGTTCTTC. It translates to CASSRDRGRNEQFF.

The chain carries TRBV27 and TRBJ2-5, with TRBD1 matching over 9 bases. This CDR3 is built from 16 residues. Germline CDR1 reads MNHEY; CDR2 reads SMNVEV (reference sequence). V shed 5 bases, J shed 4 bases, and the junction held 11 bases outside the gene matches. CDR3 in amino acids: CASSPRATGGTETQYF. CDR3 nucleotide sequence: TGTGCCAGCAGTCCCCGCGCAACAGGGGGCACAGAGACCCAGTACTTC.

The chain joins TRBV6-5 to TRBJ2-2; unclear D gene. Germline CDR1 MNHEY, CDR2 SVGAGI. V shed 4 bases and J shed 2 bases, with 8 bases lying between them. The CDR3 length is 14 residues. The DNA of the CDR3 is TGTGCCAGCAGTTTGGCAGGAAACACCGGGGAGCTGTTTTTT. Amino acid sequence: CASSLAGNTGELFF.

The V gene is TRBV5-4, the J gene TRBJ1-1; 9 bases are a match to TRBD1. Germline CDR1 reads SGHNT; CDR2 reads YYREEE (reference sequence). Germline trimming cut 3 bases from V and 2 bases from J; bases unmatched to any gene: 5. The CDR3 length is 15 residues. CDR3 residues: CASSSPGQGNTEAFF. The CDR3 coding sequence is TGTGCCAGCAGCTCACCGGGACAGGGCAACACTGAAGCTTTCTTT.

V and J are TRBV4-3 and TRBJ2-7, with 8 positions matching TRBD1. J lost 3 bases, V lost 4 bases, and 8 bases had no gene match. The CDR3 consists of 15 residues. Germline V gene data show CDR1 as LGHNA and CDR2 as YSLEER. The CDR3 bases are TGCGCCAGCAGCCGAAGTACAGGACAGGGCTACGAGCAGTACTTC. The encoded protein is CASSRSTGQGYEQYF.

This clone was observed a single time. The rearrangement uses TRBV30 and TRBJ1-4; D gene unclear. CDR1 and CDR2 from the germline V gene are GTSNPN and SVGIG (reference sequence). The CDR3 covers 15 residues. V lost 3 bases and J 0 bases, leaving 11 bases between the germline ends. Here the CDR3 DNA reads TGTGCCTGGAGGGGCATAGATGCAACTAATGAAAAACTGTTTTTT. This codes for CAWRGIDATNEKLFF.

The chain links TRBV18 to TRBJ2-5, with TRBD2 matching over 9 bases. This CDR3 spans 15 amino acids. Germline CDR1 reads KGHSH; CDR2 reads LQKENI. V was clipped by 0 bases and J by 4 bases; unmatched bases: 3. In nucleotides, the CDR3 is TGTGCCAGCTCACCACCTAGCGGGGGAAGAGAGACCCAGTACTTC. Residues: CASSPPSGGRETQYF. Supplemented by reference TRBV18 and TRBJ2-5, the full variable domain reads NAGVMQNPRHLVRRRGQEARLRCSPMKGHSHVYWYRQLPEEGLKFMVYLQKENIIDESGMPKERFSAEFPKEGPSILRIQQVVRGDSAAYFCASSPPSGGRETQYFGPGTRLLVL.

The gene calls are TRBV6-5 and TRBJ2-2, with TRBD2 identical over 8 bases. Germline CDR1 and CDR2: MNHEY and SVGAGI. The CDR3 loop spans 13 amino acids. Losses at the gene ends were 6 bases for V and 6 bases for J; bases not matched to a gene: 3. The CDR3 region has the DNA TGTGCCAGCAGCCCGACTAGCGCCGGGGAGCTGTTTTTT. This sequence encodes CASSPTSAGELFF.

This chain joins TRBV7-9 and TRBJ2-7; 13 bases match TRBD2. Trimming took 4 bases from V and 3 from J; bases not matched to a gene: 6. Per germline, CDR1 SEHNR and CDR2 FQNEAQ (reference sequence). The length of the CDR3 is 16 residues. Here the CDR3 DNA reads TGTGCCAGCAGCTCGGCGGGACTAGCGGGGAACTACGAGCAGTACTTC. It codes for CASSSAGLAGNYEQYF.

The chain combines TRBV19 with TRBJ2-7; 7 nucleotides align to TRBD1. Trimming at V came to 0 bases and at J to 2 bases, leaving 7 bases not matched to a gene. Germline V gives CDR1 LNHDA, CDR2 SQIVND (reference sequence). This CDR3 comprises 16 residues. CDR3 nucleotide sequence: TGTGCCAGTAGTATAGATGCCAGGGGGACGGCCTACGAGCAGTACTTC. Its protein is CASSIDARGTAYEQYF.

CDR3 sequence reads: CASSPRDGYTF. The DNA for the CDR3 is TGTGCCAGCAGTCCGAGGGATGGCTACACCTTC. The chain is built from TRBV21-1 and TRBJ1-2. TRBV21-1 is assigned pseudogene status. CDR3 size: 11 residues.

The chain has TRBV18 and TRBJ2-1; maybe TRBD2 (5 bases). Germline loops: CDR1 KGHSH, CDR2 LQKENI. V gave up 8 bases and J gave up 8 bases, with 7 bases separating them. The CDR3 contains 10 residues. DNA for the CDR3: TGTGCCAGCCGAGGGCATGAGCAGTTCTTC. Protein sequence: CASRGHEQFF. Combining the CDR3 with reference TRBV18 and TRBJ2-1 gives the whole variable domain NAGVMQNPRHLVRRRGQEARLRCSPMKGHSHVYWYRQLPEEGLKFMVYLQKENIIDESGMPKERFSAEFPKEGPSILRIQQVVRGDSAAYFCASRGHEQFFGPGTRLTVL.

CDR3 bases: TGTGCCAGCAGTTTAGAGTGGGCAAGGGAGCAGTACTTC. Translating it yields CASSLEWAREQYF. V gene TRBV12-3 or TRBV12-4 combines with J gene TRBJ2-7; D not certain. Between the trimmed V and J ends, which lost 1 base and 7 bases, there was a span of 11 bases. This CDR3 is built from 13 residues.

This clone occurred once. Sequence at one end of the junction differs from germline and may be a read error. The chain couples TRBV24-1 to TRBJ2-2; TRBD2 aligns across 7 bases. Per germline, CDR1 KGHDR and CDR2 SFDVKD. CDR3 length equals 17 residues. The CDR3 reads CATTDGGGSANTGELFF. The DNA of the CDR3 is TGTGCCACCACTGATGGGGGGGGATCCGCGAACACCGGGGAGCTGTTTTTT.

The chain links TRBV7-8 to TRBJ1-1; tentatively, D is TRBD1 (5 bases). The CDR3 has 14 amino acids. Germline CDR1 is SGHVS and CDR2 is FQNEAQ. The V end lost 2 bases, the J end lost 4 bases, and 11 bases lay between the germline ends. CDR3 nucleotides: TGTGCCAGCAGCTTATCACGCGGGGGCACTGAAGCTTTCTTT. It translates to CASSLSRGGTEAFF.

For the CDR3, the DNA is TGTGCCAGCAGAGTTGGGCCTCCCTACGAGCAGTACTTC. As protein: CASRVGPPYEQYF. The rearrangement uses TRBV6-5 and TRBJ2-7; D not certain. There are 13 residues in the CDR3. Trimming stripped 6 bases from V and 2 bases from J, with 11 bases between. Germline assignment: CDR1 MNHEY and CDR2 SVGAGI.

V is TRBV20-1 and J is TRBJ1-1, with TRBD1 matching over 8 bases. J was trimmed by 8 bases and V by 4 bases; bases with no gene match: 0. The CDR3 length is 10 residues. Germline V gives CDR1 DFQATT, CDR2 SNEGSKA (reference sequence). The CDR3: CSANRGEAFF. For the CDR3, the DNA is TGCAGTGCTAACAGGGGGGAAGCTTTCTTT.